This T cell receptor (beta chain) was recovered during a study of shared clonotypes between healthy human individuals. V lost 2 bases and J 5 bases, leaving 18 bases between the germline ends. The CDR3 consists of 16 residues. Looked up from germline, CDR1 is KGHSH and CDR2 is LQKENI. This clone has just a few counts. Libraries were prepared by immunoSEQ multiplex PCR; TCRdb keeps only in-frame clonotypes and omits some of them. The repertoire holds roughly 680,000 clones, with 72% as singletons. This rearrangement joins TRBV18 to TRBJ1-2, with no clear D. Sample: memory CD4+ T cells sorted from blood. The subset denotes: CD45RA-negative fraction. The clonotype was recovered from a woman in her twenties or thirties in good health. CDR3 protein: CASSPTENRLVYGYTF. The CDR3 bases are TGTGCCAGCTCACCAACGGAGAACAGACTAGTTTATGGCTACACCTTC.